The T cell receptor (beta chain) described here comes from a study of cytomegalovirus exposure and HLA in healthy donors (dated by TCRdb to 2016 to 2017). Background on the whole study: An earlier analysis of approximately 590 of the donors reported 276 Gb of sequence data and 100 million to 130 million unique TCR beta sequences from about 200 million T cells. Approximately 330 gigabases of sequencing data and tens of millions of unique TCR sequences made up an early release that covered about 640 HLA-typed donors. Of the 350 to 400 genotyped donors, 65% to 90% fell in the genetic ancestry cluster associated with self-reported Caucasian donors. The aim of the study was to test whether cataloging public T cell receptors could identify signatures of past pathogen exposure. Using immunosequencing, the study profiled T cell repertoires from 550 to 750 subjects and related those repertoires to cytomegalovirus serostatus. Besides the first cohort of about 730 subjects, a separate validation cohort made up of 120 different subjects was used. To predict cytomegalovirus infection status, the study brought together high-throughput TCR immunosequencing, statistical association of individual TCRs with disease status, and machine learning. In a later analysis, previously published TCR beta repertoires from more than 500 donors were re-analyzed and high-resolution HLA genotyping was added so that TCR occurrence patterns could be studied. Rather than drawing on any new phenotypic data, the later analysis identified candidate immune exposures from TCR beta sequences and the way those sequences occurred across donors. An earlier analysis of a few hundred of the donors applied high-throughput TCR beta sequencing to assess whether each TCR beta V gene segment acted as functional or pseudogenic. Donor age, sex, ethnicity and CMV serostatus were compiled alongside the repertoire data. Genome-wide SNP genotypes for about 65% of the 666 donors were used in a later genetic analysis, which treated that subset as a discovery cohort. Every discovery cohort repertoire had been produced on one sequencing platform. HLA typing included class I and class II loci at four-digit resolution. Typing coverage differed by locus: A, B, C, DRB1 and DQB1 were typed in about 629-640 donors, DQA1 in around 500, DPA1 in 600 to 610, and DPB1 in 450 to 490. Because of strong linkage in the cohort, a few DR-DQ haplotypes were treated as single units for association and clustering. Across around 400 genotyped donors of the cohort, an average of about 240,000 unique TCR beta nucleotide sequences per donor were sequenced, and approximately 17% of those sequences were non-productive.

A remark on this clone: What this receptor recognizes is not known. It has no much larger one-base neighbor in the sample; base qualities were not kept.

The CDR3 goes from the cysteine to the phenylalanine over 15 residues. The sequence is cut down to CDR3 DNA, 45 bases in frame from base 1. CDR1 and CDR2, looked up from the germline V gene, are SGHRS and YFSETQ. The germline V and J ends show losses of 7 bases and 2 bases respectively, and no gene match explains 2 bases of the junction. Findings and caveats that apply to the study as a whole: The classifier was reported to diagnose cytomegalovirus status with high specificity and sensitivity in both the original and validation cohorts. Most TCR sequences were observed very rarely across donors, whereas some public TCRs were present in many individuals. According to the authors, the approach could potentially be generalized to other disease states and immunological phenotypes. Some IMGT-functional V segments, including TRBV6-2 and TRBV6-3, could not be told apart with the 87-base-pair reads, so those segments were excluded. For the cohort, immune exposure information was limited to CMV serostatus. The sequencing pipeline was judged likely to have produced a cluster of highly shared sequence variants as a technical artifact. A further reported finding was that TCR beta sequences accurately predicted the HLA-A and HLA-B alleles for most subjects in the first cohort. A few of the identified cytomegalovirus-associated TCR beta chains were confirmed in vitro to be specific for cytomegalovirus antigens. Linkage disequilibrium might explain the correlated functional status among segregating V segments, but an unknown experimental factor could not be ruled out. Broadly in line with IMGT annotations, most TCR beta V segments showed up in productive rearrangements about 87% or about 30% of the time in an earlier analysis of some 590 of the donors. Roughly uniform sequencing depth across donors was assumed in presence/absence analyses, although this assumption may not hold. Several of the top co-occurrence clusters appeared to be linked to parvovirus B19, influenza, CMV and Epstein-Barr virus, according to a later analysis. Assigning TCR associations to individual alleles was difficult when HLA alleles, especially DR and DQ, strongly co-occurred. In this cohort, only TCR beta chains were sequenced, and detectable features were limited by the absence of alpha or paired-chain data. Because some donors lacked HLA typing at each locus, the association tests relied only on the typed subset. A total of 164 TCR beta chains were listed by the study as associated with cytomegalovirus. V-gene and J-gene trimming of TCR beta chains was associated with a missense DCLRE1C variant in a later genetic analysis, and the association was replicated in an independent cohort. A later analysis associated about 18,000 TCR beta sequences with specific HLA alleles at a false discovery rate of 0.05. Because counts were too low, about 15 rarely observed V segments, including chromosome 9 orphons, were left out of the earlier analysis of 587 of the donors. In a later genetic analysis, fewer N-insertions in productive TCRs were reported among donors in an Asian-associated ancestry cluster than the roughly 700-donor mean. In a later analysis, most CMV-associated TCR beta chains were found to appear HLA-restricted, with HLA associations seemingly driven largely by CMV exposure. In a later analysis, the rate of TCR association differed among HLA loci, with DRB1 alleles having the most associated TCRs and HLA-C alleles having the fewest. In a later analysis, HLA-associated TCR beta chains showed more clonal expansion and lower generation probabilities than non-associated chains that were equally common.

Preparation of the library involved the immunoSEQ multiplex PCR assay. The multiplex PCR relied on a mix of 60 forward primers for TCR Vbeta segments and 13 reverse primers for TCR Jbeta segments. A multiplex PCR assay on genomic DNA amplified the CDR3 region of rearranged TCR beta genes. The Illumina HiSeq System was used to sequence the amplified TCR beta libraries as 87-base-pair reads. Turning to the authors' computational methods: A later analysis tallied roughly 76 million unique TCR beta chains across the 650 to 750 repertoires, and some 10 million of those chains were shared by two or more donors. A nearest-neighbor algorithm error-corrected the raw reads and collapsed the reads into unique sequences, merging closely related sequences to remove PCR and sequencing errors. Alignment of CDR3 sequences to IMGT reference sequences was used to assign V, D and J gene segments. Each retained sequence needed at least a six-nucleotide match to both a V gene segment and a J gene segment. Rearrangements were classified as productive when the CDR3 lacked stop codons and remained in frame with V and J, and all other rearrangements were classified as non-productive. Following IMGT convention, CDR3 was defined as the stretch from the second conserved V-encoded cysteine to the conserved J-encoded phenylalanine. Sequences without an unambiguous match to a single V gene segment were excluded from the earlier analysis of a few hundred of the donors. An earlier analysis of some 500 of the donors classified V segments as functional when productive rearrangements were above 56.7% and as segregating when the standard deviation between donors was above 5%. A statistical classification framework was built for diagnosing cytomegalovirus status from the catalog of TCR beta chain sequences. In a later analysis, V and J genes were assigned by comparing TCR nucleotide sequences against IMGT/GENE-DB human TR gene sequences. Using the TCRdist pipeline, a later analysis assigned CDR3 sequences along with most-parsimonious VDJ recombination scenarios. A later analysis defined each TCR beta chain by its CDR3 amino acid sequence plus V-gene family, and excluded reads lacking a unique V-gene family. In a later analysis, 450 to 600 highly shared, low-generation-probability nucleotide sequences were removed to address suspected cross-contamination and a sequencing artifact. In a later analysis, a clonal expansion index was calculated for each public chain from normalized within-repertoire ranks of inferred template counts. Generation probabilities in a later analysis came from a VDJ recombination model fitted to out-of-frame rearrangements, and those results were checked against IGoR. In a later analysis, hypergeometric tests were used to score TCR-TCR, TCR-HLA and TCR-CMV co-occurrence, with a repertoire-size bias correction applied to TCR pairs. A later analysis estimated false discovery rates by permuting HLA or CMV assignments 20 times. A later analysis grouped co-occurring TCRs with DBSCAN, adding TCRdist sequence similarity when clustering within HLA-allele-positive subsets. Repertoires with fewer than 30,000 or more than 120,000 public chains were left out of co-occurrence clustering, as were five repertoires with anomalous nucleotide sharing. TCRdb took over this immuneACCESS table, retaining in-frame rearrangements with V and J assigned. Such tables are incomplete; in checked studies, under half of the missing clones stem from an unresolved V gene, and the remainder is unexplained. V, J and clone size are those of that table, while D and trimming were read from the DNA. The table for this sample lists some 120,000 clones; 65% to 90% of them were counted only once. The top ten hold roughly 12% of the sample.

The cohort was made up of roughly 670 healthy bone marrow donors. At the time of sampling, all cohort members were nominally healthy, though unrecorded immune exposures were likely present. The donor was CMV seropositive and belonged to the group of 250 to 350 seropositive cohort members. A peripheral blood sample was collected from each donor, and TCR beta sequencing was performed on peripheral blood mononuclear cells. Genomic DNA was extracted from the blood cell samples with the Qiagen DNeasy Blood Extraction Kit. The sequencing sample was made of PBMCs. The receptor was derived from a male donor in good health and CMV-seropositive. Recombination connected TRBV5-1 to TRBJ2-6, with 11 bases matching TRBD1. CDR3 reads: CASGQGATGANVLTF. The nucleotides read TGCGCCAGCGGACAGGGGGCAACTGGGGCCAACGTCCTGACTTTC.